Presented here are 17 T cell receptor beta chains from one specimen sequenced in a study of blood T cell repertoires in COVID-19. The data were produced by immunoSEQ multiplex PCR, yet TCRdb's version contains in-frame clones alone and is incomplete. The table lists 100,000 or so clones, 84% of them singletons. The sequenced material came from peripheral blood. The origin of the receptors is a man in his 70s with active or convalescent COVID-19.

The CDR3 here is CASSSIPGGAGNTIYF. DNA of the CDR3: TGTGCCAGCAGCTCCATACCAGGGGGCGCGGGAAACACCATATATTTT. V gene TRBV7-9 combines with J gene TRBJ1-3, with 8 bases that match TRBD1. Per the germline V gene, CDR1 is SEHNR and CDR2 is FQNEAQ (reference sequence). V dropped 4 bases and J dropped 4; count of bases not matched to a gene: 9. The CDR3 consists of 16 residues.

The chain employs TRBV5-4 and TRBJ2-1; 9 bases fit TRBD2. Germline values: CDR1 SGHNT, CDR2 YYREEE (reference sequence). CDR3 length equals 15 residues. The J segment lost 4 bases and the V segment lost 0 bases, leaving 2 bases of the junction unmatched. Here the CDR3 DNA reads TGTGCCAGCAGCTTGGCCGCGGGGGGGTACAATGAGCAGTTCTTC. This gives the protein CASSLAAGGYNEQFF. Using reference TRBV5-4 and TRBJ2-1 for the parts outside the CDR3, the full variable domain is ETGVTQSPTHLIKTRGQQVTLRCSSQSGHNTVSWYQQALGQGPQFIFQYYREEENGRGNFPPRFSGLQFPNYSSELNVNALELDDSALYLCASSLAAGGYNEQFFGPGTRLTVL.

This sequence joins TRBV28 and TRBJ1-6, with TRBD1 as a possible D gene (6 bases). Looked up from germline, CDR1 is MDHEN and CDR2 is SYDVKM. V was cut by 5 bases and J by 0 bases, with 14 bases left in between. CDR3 length: 17 amino acids. Here the CDR3 DNA reads TGTGCCAGCAGTATCCGGACAGTCCGCTCCTATAATTCACCCCTCCACTTT. It yields the protein CASSIRTVRSYNSPLHF. Combining the CDR3 with reference TRBV28 and TRBJ1-6 gives the whole variable domain DVKVTQSSRYLVKRTGEKVFLECVQDMDHENMFWYRQDPGLGLRLIYFSYDVKMKEKGDIPEGYSVSREKKERFSLILESASTNQTSMYLCASSIRTVRSYNSPLHFGNGTRLTVT.

The chain has TRBV5-1 and TRBJ2-3; 10 nucleotides line up with TRBD1. After removal of 1 base from V and 2 bases from J, the junction contained 7 bases not matched to a gene. CDR3 length equals 17 residues. From germline, CDR1 is SGHRS and CDR2 YFSETQ. The CDR3 loop is CASSLQTGGAFTDTQYF. In nucleotides, the CDR3 is TGCGCCAGCAGCTTGCAGACAGGGGGCGCCTTCACAGATACGCAGTATTTT.

Details on this clone: The sample holds other DNA sequences that translate to the same CDR3. For the CDR3, the DNA is TGTGCCAGCAGCTTATCGACAGGGGGGGGGCAAGAGACCCAGTACTTC. This translates into CASSLSTGGGQETQYF. This chain links TRBV7-3 with TRBJ2-5; 9 bases are shared with TRBD1. CDR1 is SGHTA and CDR2 is FQGTGA in the germline V gene. Trimming removed 2 bases from V and 2 bases from J; junction bases left unmatched: 6. This CDR3 has 16 amino acids.

V usage is TRBV11-2 and J usage is TRBJ2-1; 13 bases are a match to TRBD2. The CDR3 runs to 16 residues. Germline V gives CDR1 SGHAT, CDR2 FQNNGV. Germline trimming cut 6 bases from V and 6 bases from J; bases unmatched to any gene: 8. CDR3 loop: CASSYSLAGGRNEQFF. The CDR3 DNA follows: TGTGCCAGCAGTTACTCACTAGCGGGGGGGCGCAATGAGCAGTTCTTC.

The chain carries TRBV11-3 and TRBJ2-7; tentative D call: TRBD2 (6 bases). Trimming shortened V by 1 base and J by 4 bases, and 11 bases separated the two germline ends. CDR1 and CDR2 (germline): SGHNT, YENEEA. CDR3 size: 14 residues. The CDR3 is CASSLGGGGYEQYF. As DNA, the CDR3 is TGTGCCAGCAGCTTAGGGGGCGGAGGGTACGAGCAGTACTTC.

The rearrangement links TRBV6-4 to TRBJ2-2; weak D call: TRBD2 (5 bases). This CDR3 has 14 residues. V lost 6 bases to trimming and J lost 2 bases, with 10 bases between them. Germline CDR1 and CDR2: MRHNA and SNTAGT. The CDR3: CASRPDSNTGELFF. CDR3 coding DNA: TGTGCCAGCAGGCCGGACTCAAACACCGGGGAGCTGTTTTTT.

The chain links TRBV28 to TRBJ1-1; D remains unclear. There are 14 residues in the CDR3. Germline assignment: CDR1 MDHEN and CDR2 SYDVKM. V lost 1 base, J lost 8 bases, and 14 bases lay in between. In DNA form, the CDR3 reads TGTGCCAGCAGTTTATCCAGCAGAGTACAGGAAGCTTTCTTT. It translates to CASSLSSRVQEAFF.

As for this clone: Other DNA sequences in this specimen translate into the identical CDR3. The V gene is TRBV28, the J gene TRBJ2-1; 8 bases match TRBD2. Losses at the gene ends were 4 bases for V and 2 bases for J; bases not matched to a gene: 4. The CDR3 runs 15 residues. CDR1 is MDHEN and CDR2 is SYDVKM in the germline V gene. The CDR3 sequence is CASSSGGLAYNEQFF. The CDR3 coding sequence is TGTGCCAGCAGTTCGGGGGGGCTCGCCTACAATGAGCAGTTCTTC.

The genes are TRBV6-5 and TRBJ1-6, with 7 bases that match TRBD1. Germline V gene sequence: CDR1 MNHEY, CDR2 SVGAGI. The CDR3 contains 13 residues. V lost 7 bases, J lost 11 bases, and 8 bases stayed unmatched. CDR3 DNA sequence: TGTGCCAGCACCCGACGCGGACAGGCACCCCTCCACTTT. Translating it yields CASTRRGQAPLHF.

This clone was detected only once. The V gene is TRBV28, the J gene TRBJ1-1; a possible D gene is TRBD1 (6 bases). The CDR3 loop spans 15 amino acids. Trimming cost V 6 bases and J 4 bases, with 18 bases left between them. The germline gives CDR1 MDHEN, CDR2 SYDVKM. CDR3 amino acids: CASRRGTGLITEAFF. For the CDR3, the DNA is TGTGCCAGCAGGAGGGGTACAGGGCTGATCACTGAAGCTTTCTTT.

The chain combines TRBV2 with TRBJ2-5; D perhaps matches TRBD1 (5 bases). Trimming removed 6 bases from V and 5 bases from J, with 16 bases in between. CDR3 size: 14 residues. CDR1 SNHLY and CDR2 FYNNEI come from the germline V gene. The CDR3 loop is CASSLIQGDETQYF. The CDR3 region has the DNA TGTGCCAGCAGCCTTATCCAGGGTGACGAGACCCAGTACTTC.

This rearrangement joins TRBV7-2 to TRBJ2-4, with 14 positions matching TRBD2. V shed 5 bases, J shed 1 base, and the junction held 4 bases outside the gene matches. Per germline, CDR1 SGHTA and CDR2 FQGNSA. CDR3 size: 17 residues. CDR3 sequence: CASSQTSGGAAKNIQYF. The DNA for the CDR3 is TGTGCCAGCAGCCAGACTAGCGGGGGGGCGGCCAAAAACATTCAGTACTTC.

The chain has TRBV7-2 and TRBJ1-2, with D perhaps TRBD1 (5 bases). V was cut by 3 bases and J by 1 base, with 6 bases left in between. The CDR3 has 13 amino acids. Germline values: CDR1 SGHTA, CDR2 FQGNSA. The CDR3: CASSFQGNYGYTF. In nucleotides, the CDR3 is TGTGCCAGCAGCTTCCAGGGTAACTATGGCTACACCTTC.

The chain employs TRBV6-5 and TRBJ2-7; D gene ambiguous. The germline V and J ends were trimmed by 6 bases and 3 bases, with 12 bases remaining between them. The germline CDR1 and CDR2 sequences are MNHEY and SVGAGI. The CDR3 length is 13 residues. The CDR3 DNA reads as TGTGCCAGCAGGGGTACAGAGAACTACGAGCAGTACTTC. Encoded protein: CASRGTENYEQYF.

The rearrangement links TRBV28 to TRBJ1-2; TRBD1 might be the D (6 bases). CDR1 and CDR2 from the germline V gene are MDHEN and SYDVKM. This CDR3 region has 15 residues. Between the trimmed V and J ends, which lost 10 bases and 2 bases, there was a span of 20 bases. CDR3 amino acids: CATGRLFRGNYGYTF. For the CDR3, the DNA is TGTGCCACCGGACGACTTTTCAGGGGAAACTATGGCTACACCTTC.